These 31 T cell receptor beta chains originate from one sample sequenced in a study of blood T cell repertoires in COVID-19. The protocol was immunoSEQ multiplex PCR, while the TCRdb copy is restricted to in-frame clones and leaves out a portion. The repertoire holds about 42,000 clones, with around 82% as singletons. Material for sequencing was peripheral blood. These receptors were obtained from a man at least 80 years old with acute or convalescent COVID-19.

The genes are TRBV6-1 and TRBJ1-1, with a weak D call TRBD1 (5 bases). CDR1 MNHNS and CDR2 SASEGT come from the germline V gene. This CDR3 region has 13 residues. Trimming shortened V by 0 bases and J by 12 bases, and 14 bases separated the two germline ends. The CDR3 is CASSEASLGGTFF. CDR3 in DNA: TGTGCCAGCAGTGAAGCGAGCTTGGGGGGAACTTTCTTT.

CDR3 DNA sequence: TGTGCCAGCAGCTTAGCGGCGGGGGTGAACACCGGGGAGCTGTTTTTT. Amino acid sequence: CASSLAAGVNTGELFF. This chain connects TRBV11-3 to TRBJ2-2; 7 bases are a match to TRBD2. V dropped 1 base and J dropped 1; count of bases not matched to a gene: 3. Germline assignment: CDR1 SGHNT and CDR2 YENEEA. CDR3 length: 16 amino acids.

This sequence joins TRBV10-3 and TRBJ2-7; no clear D gene. The CDR3 spans 12 residues. Germline V gene lookup returns CDR1 ENHRY and CDR2 SYGVKD. Trimming shortened V by 5 bases and J by 2 bases, and 7 bases separated the two germline ends. The CDR3 region has the DNA TGTGCCATCAGTCACAGTACCTACGAGCAGTACTTC. Protein sequence: CAISHSTYEQYF.

The J gene is TRBJ2-1, the V gene TRBV20-1; 8 positions match TRBD2. Germline loops: CDR1 DFQATT, CDR2 SNEGSKA (reference sequence). CDR3 length equals 14 residues. Trimming cost V 3 bases and J 9 bases; bases outside gene matches: 10. The CDR3 sequence is CSASGGRPAVEQFF. CDR3 sequence (DNA): TGCAGTGCTAGTGGCGGGAGGCCCGCGGTTGAGCAGTTCTTC.

The chain employs TRBV6-5 and TRBJ2-3, with 8 bases matching TRBD1. Germline-derived CDR1 and CDR2 are MNHEY and SVGAGI. Trimming at V came to 0 bases and at J to 4 bases, leaving 6 bases not matched to a gene. The CDR3 totals 16 residues. CDR3 sequence (DNA): TGTGCCAGCAGTTACTCCGGACAGGGTTGGTCAGATACGCAGTATTTT. Residues: CASSYSGQGWSDTQYF.

This chain uses TRBV7-9 with TRBJ2-2, with 8 bases matching TRBD2. The CDR3 extends over 17 amino acids. CDR1 is SEHNR and CDR2 is FQNEAQ in the germline V gene (reference sequence). Trimming at V came to 5 bases and at J to 4 bases, leaving 12 bases not matched to a gene. In DNA form, the CDR3 reads TGTGCCAGCAGCCGCCAGCCGGGACTAGGGTTCACCGGGGAGCTGTTTTTT. Translation: CASSRQPGLGFTGELFF.

As to this clone: The junction departs from the called germline gene at one end, perhaps through a read error. The chain joins TRBV12-3 or TRBV12-4 to TRBJ2-7, with a tentative D call TRBD2 (7 bases). CDR3 length: 13 amino acids. The CDR3 here is CASSLALGGRVNF. Written as DNA, the CDR3 is TGTGCCAGCAGTTTAGCGCTCGGGGGGCGCGTCAACTTC.

The V call is TRBV6-5, the J call TRBJ1-2; 7 positions match TRBD1. With V trimmed by 4 bases and J by 8 bases, 7 bases remained unmatched. This CDR3 is built from 13 residues. The germline V gene has CDR1 MNHEY and CDR2 SVGAGI. CDR3 amino acids: CASSFGQVGGYTF. Written as DNA, the CDR3 is TGTGCCAGCAGTTTTGGACAGGTGGGAGGCTACACCTTC.

The V gene is TRBV10-3, the J gene TRBJ1-4; D gene ambiguous. The CDR3 extends over 13 amino acids. Germline values: CDR1 ENHRY, CDR2 SYGVKD. V lost 5 bases and J lost 8, with 12 bases in between. The CDR3 sequence: CAISNRVAEKLFF. The CDR3 DNA reads TGTGCCATCAGTAACCGAGTAGCAGAAAAACTGTTTTTT.

On this clone itself: In the same sample, other DNA sequences code for this CDR3. The genes are TRBV15 and TRBJ2-7; 7 nucleotides match TRBD1. V lost 0 bases, J lost 2 bases, and 4 bases stayed unmatched. The germline CDR1 and CDR2 sequences are LNHNV and YYDKDF (reference sequence). The CDR3 is made up of 15 amino acids. The CDR3 spells CATSRDPTGAYEQYF. The CDR3 DNA reads TGTGCCACCAGCAGAGATCCCACAGGGGCCTACGAGCAGTACTTC.

Concerning this clone itself: At the DNA level, this CDR3 is encoded by other sequences in the same sample as well. The chain's CDR3 is CASSFGQDTDTQYF. The CDR3, as DNA: TGCGCCAGCAGCTTCGGACAAGACACAGATACGCAGTATTTT. The rearrangement joins TRBV5-1 to TRBJ2-3; D is possibly TRBD1 (5 bases). CDR1 is SGHRS and CDR2 is YFSETQ in the germline V gene. V was trimmed by 2 bases and J by 2 bases, leaving 9 bases between them. CDR3 length: 14 residues. The entire variable domain, with the rest obtained from reference TRBV5-1 and TRBJ2-3, is as follows: KAGVTQTPRYLIKTRGQQVTLSCSPISGHRSVSWYQQTPGQGLQFLFEYFSETQRNKGNFPGRFSGRQFSNSRSEMNVSTLELGDSALYLCASSFGQDTDTQYFGPGTRLTVL.

This chain uses TRBV12-5 with TRBJ1-1, with D uncertain. This CDR3 has 13 amino acids. The V gene's germline CDR1 is LGHNT and CDR2 FRNRAP. The V end lost 1 base, the J end lost 1 base, and 4 bases lay between the germline ends. The CDR3 nucleotides read TGTGCTAGTGGTTTGGGAGGGAACACTGAAGCTTTCTTT. This codes for CASGLGGNTEAFF.

The chain recombines TRBV3-1 (or the pseudogene TRBV3-2) with TRBJ2-2; 9 bases are shared with TRBD1. V was pared by 5 bases and J by 2 bases, with 3 bases of the junction left unmatched. The CDR3 is made up of 15 amino acids. Germline values: CDR1 LGHDT, CDR2 YNNKEL (reference sequence). The CDR3, as DNA: TGTGCCAGCAGCGGGACAGGGCTCAACACCGGGGAGCTGTTTTTT. Its translation: CASSGTGLNTGELFF.

The chain couples TRBV29-1 to TRBJ2-5; 12 nucleotides align to TRBD2. This CDR3 has 15 amino acids. CDR1 and CDR2 (germline): SQVTM, ANQGSEA. V was pared by 4 bases and J by 5 bases, with 8 bases of the junction left unmatched. CDR3 in amino acids: CSVGTSGIFTETQYF. The CDR3 DNA follows: TGCAGCGTTGGGACTAGCGGGATTTTTACGGAGACCCAGTACTTC.

J is TRBJ2-1 and V is TRBV4-1; 8 bases fit TRBD2. The ends lost 0 bases at V and 2 bases at J; junction bases unmatched: 3. The CDR3 covers 16 residues. The V gene's germline CDR1 is MGHRA and CDR2 YSYEKL. The CDR3 is CASSQERGVTYNEQFF. In nucleotides, the CDR3 is TGCGCCAGCAGCCAAGAGCGGGGGGTAACCTACAATGAGCAGTTCTTC.

This clone appeared a single time. This rearrangement joins TRBV5-5 to TRBJ2-3; 7 bases fit TRBD1. Per the germline V gene, CDR1 is SGHKS and CDR2 is YYEKEE (reference sequence). The V and J ends lost 6 bases and 2 bases, in that order; junction bases with no gene match: 9. This CDR3 contains 15 residues. The CDR3 region is CASTYRGFSTDTQYF. The CDR3 bases are TGTGCCAGCACCTACAGGGGATTTTCCACAGATACGCAGTATTTT.

The rearrangement uses TRBV15 and TRBJ1-2; weak D call: TRBD1 (6 bases). The CDR3 extends over 14 amino acids. Germline assignment: CDR1 LNHNV and CDR2 YYDKDF (reference sequence). The germline V and J ends were trimmed by 0 bases and 6 bases, with 11 bases remaining between them. CDR3 in amino acids: CATSREQGTHGYTF. The CDR3, as DNA: TGTGCCACCAGCAGAGAACAGGGCACCCATGGCTACACCTTC.

This chain uses TRBV2 with TRBJ1-6; no clear D. CDR3 size: 14 residues. Germline V CDR1 and CDR2: SNHLY, FYNNEI. Trimming shortened V by 7 bases and J by 5 bases, and 12 bases separated the two germline ends. CDR3 DNA sequence: TGTGCCAGCACCCTAGAAGGTGATAATTCACCCCTCCACTTT. Its translation is CASTLEGDNSPLHF.

This sequence joins TRBV28 and TRBJ2-3; 8 positions match TRBD1. The CDR3 has 14 amino acids. Looked up from germline, CDR1 is MDHEN and CDR2 is SYDVKM. V lost 2 bases, J lost 6 bases, and 4 bases stayed unmatched. Written as DNA, the CDR3 is TGTGCCAGCAGTTTACAGGGGGCGGTCGATACGCAGTATTTT. Translation: CASSLQGAVDTQYF.

V gene TRBV6-7 combines with J gene TRBJ1-1; 7 bases line up with TRBD1. TRBV6-7 is assigned to the ORF class and has an uncertain function. The CDR3 sequence is 20 residues long. After removal of 0 bases from V and 2 bases from J, the junction contained 18 bases not matched to a gene. CDR3 region: CASSYSFAILHRGANTEAFF. DNA for the CDR3: TGTGCCAGCAGTTACTCCTTTGCAATTCTTCACAGGGGCGCTAACACTGAAGCTTTCTTT.

This clone was recorded once. The rearrangement uses TRBV2 and TRBJ1-2; a possible D gene is TRBD1 (6 bases). The CDR3 sequence is 14 residues long. Germline values: CDR1 SNHLY, CDR2 FYNNEI. V lost 6 bases to trimming and J lost 4 bases, with 15 bases between them. This CDR3 is CASSARAGVYGYTF. The DNA of the CDR3 is TGTGCCAGCAGCGCAAGAGCAGGGGTCTATGGCTACACCTTC.

The DNA of the CDR3 is TGTGCCAGCAGTTTCCTACGGGACAGCTACGAGCAGTACTTC. Translated, it gives CASSFLRDSYEQYF. V and J are TRBV6-4 and TRBJ2-7, with 7 bases matching TRBD1. After removal of 5 bases from V and 3 bases from J, the junction contained 7 bases not matched to a gene. CDR1 is MRHNA and CDR2 is SNTAGT in the germline V gene. The CDR3 spans 14 residues.

The rearrangement joins TRBV5-1 to TRBJ2-2; TRBD1 aligns across 8 bases. Per germline, CDR1 SGHRS and CDR2 YFSETQ. V lost 2 bases, J lost 3 bases, and 3 bases stayed unmatched. There are 15 residues in the CDR3. CDR3 region: CASSLPRGHTGELFF. CDR3 nucleotide sequence: TGCGCCAGCAGCTTACCCAGGGGGCACACCGGGGAGCTGTTTTTT.

The chain links TRBV14 to TRBJ1-1; D may be TRBD1 (5 bases). The CDR3 consists of 14 residues. The V gene's germline CDR1 is SGHDN and CDR2 FVKESK. Trimming took off 3 bases at V and 5 bases at J, with 13 bases between the two ends. CDR3 in DNA: TGTGCCAGCAGCCACAGGGCGTTCTTAACTGAAGCTTTCTTT. Its protein is CASSHRAFLTEAFF.

This sequence joins TRBV7-2 and TRBJ2-5; TRBD2 aligns across 9 bases. With 5 bases clipped from V and 1 base from J, the junction kept 14 bases outside the gene matches. CDR3 length: 18 amino acids. The V gene's germline CDR1 is SGHTA and CDR2 FQGNSA. The CDR3 spells CASSLDTAGGPAQETQYF. DNA of the CDR3: TGTGCCAGCAGCCTAGATACTGCGGGAGGGCCCGCCCAAGAGACCCAGTACTTC.

This clone was picked up one time. The rearrangement links TRBV5-4 to TRBJ1-2; 10 bases map to TRBD1. Losses at the gene ends were 4 bases for V and 7 bases for J; bases not matched to a gene: 4. Germline V lookup: CDR1 SGHNT, CDR2 YYREEE (reference sequence). The CDR3 contains 13 residues. The CDR3 protein is CASSLDRGRGYTF. DNA for the CDR3: TGTGCCAGCAGCCTCGACAGGGGGCGTGGCTACACCTTC.

The chain links TRBV6-8 to TRBJ1-1, with 10 bases identical to TRBD1. The CDR3 has 15 residues. Looked up from germline, CDR1 is MNHGY and CDR2 is SAAAGT. Germline trimming cut 4 bases from V and 1 base from J; bases unmatched to any gene: 3. The CDR3 is CASSCGQGENTEAFF. The CDR3 DNA reads as TGTGCCAGCAGTTGCGGACAGGGGGAGAACACTGAAGCTTTCTTT.

In its sample, this clone was seen a few times. The chain carries TRBV5-4 and TRBJ1-2, with 8 positions matching TRBD1. Per the germline V gene, CDR1 is SGHNT and CDR2 is YYREEE (reference sequence). The V gene end was trimmed by 4 bases and the J gene end by 8 bases; junction bases not matched to a gene: 10. The CDR3 totals 14 residues. CDR3 sequence: CASSTGWTGSGYTF. Written as DNA, the CDR3 is TGTGCCAGCAGCACCGGATGGACAGGGAGCGGCTACACCTTC.

This clone was observed a few times. The chain combines TRBV10-1 with TRBJ2-7; 7 nucleotides align to TRBD1. V lost 6 bases, J lost 0 bases, and 8 bases stayed unmatched. Germline-derived CDR1 and CDR2 are WNHNN and SYGVQD (reference sequence). The CDR3 sequence is 15 residues long. CDR3 in amino acids: CASRGDRLSSYEQYF. The CDR3, as DNA: TGCGCCAGCAGGGGGGACAGACTTAGCTCCTACGAGCAGTACTTC.

V is TRBV10-3 and J is TRBJ1-1, with unresolved D. This CDR3 comprises 14 residues. Trimming removed 4 bases from V and 1 base from J, with 10 bases in between. Germline CDR1 ENHRY, CDR2 SYGVKD. The CDR3 is CAISAGSGNTEAFF. The DNA of the CDR3 is TGTGCCATCAGTGCGGGGTCGGGGAACACTGAAGCTTTCTTT.

The gene calls are TRBV2 and TRBJ1-5; no reliable D call. CDR3 size: 14 residues. Germline assignment: CDR1 SNHLY and CDR2 FYNNEI. V shed 7 bases and J shed 7 bases, with 17 bases lying between them. For the CDR3, the DNA is TGTGCCAGCAACTGGTCGGGGAAGGAGCAGCCCCAGCATTTT. As protein: CASNWSGKEQPQHF.